Here is one T cell receptor (beta chain) with its context. Its target is not known. TCRdb recomputed calls from the reads with MiXCR, one row per CDR3 protein. This table has under 130,000 distinct CDR3 sequences, about 40% appearing once. This entry comes from a study of T cell repertoires in cytomegalovirus infection. Source: CD8+ T cells from cultured PBMCs, taken from culture after CMV antigen stimulation. The receptor's source is a human donor in good health (CMV status not recorded). Some clones in this sample may be carry-over from other donors' samples.

CDR3 DNA sequence: TGTGCCAGCAGCCGTCTTGGTGGGGGGTACTACAATGAGCAGTTCTTC. Protein: CASSRLGGGYYNEQFF. This chain links TRBV7-6 with TRBJ2-1; D might be TRBD2 (6 bases). CDR3 size: 16 residues. The V end lost 5 bases, the J end lost 3 bases, and 17 bases lay between the germline ends. Germline V CDR1 and CDR2: SGHVS, FNYEAQ.